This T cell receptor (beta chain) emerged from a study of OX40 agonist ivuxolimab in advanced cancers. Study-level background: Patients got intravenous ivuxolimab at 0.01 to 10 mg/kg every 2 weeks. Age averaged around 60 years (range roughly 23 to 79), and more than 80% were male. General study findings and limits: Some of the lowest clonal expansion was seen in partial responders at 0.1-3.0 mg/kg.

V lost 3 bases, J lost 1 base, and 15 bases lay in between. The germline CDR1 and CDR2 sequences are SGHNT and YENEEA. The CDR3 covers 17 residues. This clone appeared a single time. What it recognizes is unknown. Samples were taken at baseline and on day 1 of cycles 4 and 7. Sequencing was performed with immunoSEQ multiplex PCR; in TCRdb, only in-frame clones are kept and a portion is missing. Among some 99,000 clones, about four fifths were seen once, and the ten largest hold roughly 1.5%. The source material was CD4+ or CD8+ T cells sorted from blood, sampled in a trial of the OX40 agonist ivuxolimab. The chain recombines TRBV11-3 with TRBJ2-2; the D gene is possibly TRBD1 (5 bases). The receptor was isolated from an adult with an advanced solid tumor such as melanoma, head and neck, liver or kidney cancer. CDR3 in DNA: TGTGCCAGCAGCTTGGCAGGGTCTCTCTTGAACACCGGGGAGCTGTTTTTT. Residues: CASSLAGSLLNTGELFF. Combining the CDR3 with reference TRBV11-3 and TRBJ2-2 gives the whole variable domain EAGVVQSPRYKIIEKKQPVAFWCNPISGHNTLYWYLQNLGQGPELLIRYENEEAVDDSQLPKDRFSAERLKGVDSTLKIQPAELGDSAVYLCASSLAGSLLNTGELFFGEGSRLTVL.